This paragraph covers one T cell receptor (beta chain) sequence. Its antigen is currently unknown. The CDR3 extends over 14 amino acids. V was shortened by 2 bases and J by 6 bases, with 11 bases between the two germline ends. CDR1 is LNHDA, CDR2 SQIVND, per germline (reference sequence). The data originate from a study of T cell responses to AZD1222 COVID-19 vaccine. Study-wide findings and caveats: Dominant at 160-218 and 743-854, vaccine-associated CD4 TCRs also spanned spike. At baseline, just a handful of AZD1222 recipients tested seropositive.

Some clones are missing from TCRdb's copy, which holds only in-frame ones; the method was immunoSEQ multiplex PCR. The table lists about 97,000 clones, around 89% of them singletons. The specimen was peripheral blood, collected on day 0 of AZD1222 vaccination. V and J are TRBV19 and TRBJ2-1; the D gene is possibly TRBD2 (6 bases). This clonotype was sampled from an adult in good health. The DNA of the CDR3 is TGTGCCAGTAGTATAAAGGAGCGGGCCAATGAGCAGTTCTTC. This encodes CASSIKERANEQFF.